This paragraph covers one T cell receptor beta chain sequence. The antigen is not known. TCRdb passed the 5' RACE reads through MiXCR, listing each CDR3 protein once. The table has about 580,000 distinct CDR3 sequences, less than 20% seen once. The data were taken from a study of T cells after yellow fever vaccination. Overall study context: Each low-cell-number fraction was prepared by means of SMART-Seq v4 Ultra Low Input.

In germline, CDR1 is GTSNPN, CDR2 SVGIG (reference sequence). CDR3 length: 11 amino acids. Trimming removed 3 bases at V and 9 bases at J, with 9 bases between. General study results and limits: Sorted repertoires could include abundant contaminating clonotypes from bulk cells. Weaker, the secondary response peaked sooner, at day 5 versus 15.

The source material was PBMCs, sampled 4 to 5 days after the first yellow fever vaccination. This receptor was identified in a man in his late teens or twenties who received the YFV17D yellow fever vaccine. This chain joins TRBV30 and TRBJ1-3; D unresolved. The DNA of the CDR3 is TGTGCCTGGAGCCTTTCCCTCACCATATATTTT. It codes for CAWSLSLTIYF.